The 16 T cell receptor beta chains below all came from one sample that was sequenced in a study of cytomegalovirus exposure and HLA in healthy donors. The PCR had 60 Vbeta and 13 Jbeta primers. TCRdb's table, derived via immunoSEQ multiplex PCR, lists solely in-frame clones and lacks some. The data contain 84,000 or so clones, 84% of them singletons. Sequencing was done on a sample of PBMCs. These TCRs come from a woman aged 45-59 years in good health and CMV-seronegative.

The V and J genes are TRBV7-8 and TRBJ2-7, with D possibly being TRBD2 (6 bases). Trimming left V 4 bases short and J 2 bases short, with 15 bases between. CDR3 length equals 15 residues. CDR1 and CDR2 from the germline V gene are SGHVS and FQNEAQ. The CDR3 region has the DNA TGTGCCAGCAGCTACGGGACTTCGACAACCTACGAGCAGTACTTC. Translation gives CASSYGTSTTYEQYF.

This chain links TRBV27 with TRBJ2-1, with 12 bases lining up with TRBD1. The V gene end was trimmed by 7 bases and the J gene end by 7 bases; junction bases not matched to a gene: 8. Germline V gene sequence: CDR1 MNHEY, CDR2 SMNVEV (reference sequence). This CDR3 spans 15 amino acids. The CDR3 bases are TGTGCCAGCAAGGGGACAGGGGGCAATAGGAATGAGCAGTTCTTC. It is translated as CASKGTGGNRNEQFF.

This chain uses TRBV15 with TRBJ1-5; 9 nucleotides align to TRBD1. Germline CDR1 and CDR2: LNHNV and YYDKDF (reference sequence). Unmatched junction bases numbered 12, after V lost 0 bases and J lost 6 bases. This CDR3 is 18 amino acids long. CDR3 amino acids: CATSRDLLGQGRIQPQHF. CDR3 nucleotide sequence: TGTGCCACCAGCAGAGATCTCCTGGGACAGGGTAGAATTCAGCCCCAGCATTTT.

J is TRBJ2-3 and V is TRBV29-1, with unresolved D. V was pared by 7 bases and J by 0 bases, with 5 bases between. The V gene's germline CDR1 is SQVTM and CDR2 ANQGSEA. This CDR3 spans 11 amino acids. CDR3 protein: CSARSTDTQYF. For the CDR3, the DNA is TGCAGCGCCCGGAGCACAGATACGCAGTATTTT.

The chain recombines TRBV28 with TRBJ2-7, with 8 nucleotides matching TRBD1. From germline, CDR1 is MDHEN and CDR2 SYDVKM. V was clipped by 6 bases and J by 3 bases; unmatched bases: 10. The CDR3 runs to 15 residues. CDR3 loop: CASRLGQVLVYEQYF. The CDR3 DNA reads TGTGCCAGCAGACTGGGACAGGTTTTAGTCTACGAGCAGTACTTC.

The chain combines TRBV30 with TRBJ1-2; TRBD1 matches at 7 bases. This CDR3 has 12 residues. CDR1 and CDR2 from the germline V gene are GTSNPN and SVGIG (reference sequence). The V segment lost 1 base and the J segment 10 bases; nucleotides outside the gene matches: 6. CDR3 nucleotide sequence: TGTGCCTGGAGTGCCACAGACAGGGACTACACCTTC. Protein sequence: CAWSATDRDYTF. Based on the CDR3 plus reference TRBV30 and TRBJ1-2, the full variable domain is SQTIHQWPATLVQPVGSPLSLECTVEGTSNPNLYWYRQAAGRGLQLLFYSVGIGQISSEVPQNLSASRPQDRQFILSSKKLLLSDSGFYLCAWSATDRDYTFGSGTRLTVV.

The chain has TRBV9 and TRBJ2-7; 7 nucleotides line up with TRBD2. The CDR3 totals 14 residues. V was clipped by 4 bases and J by 3 bases; unmatched bases: 7. Germline V lookup: CDR1 SGDLS, CDR2 YYNGEE. For the CDR3, the DNA is TGTGCCAGCAGCAGCTTGGGGGGGAGCTACGAGCAGTACTTC. Protein sequence: CASSSLGGSYEQYF.

As regards this clone: The sample carries other DNA sequences with the same CDR3. The gene calls are TRBV5-1 and TRBJ2-3, with TRBD1 matching over 7 bases. Germline lookup yields CDR1 SGHRS and CDR2 YFSETQ. The CDR3 has 15 amino acids. V lost 3 bases and J lost 2; bases outside the gene matches: 6. CDR3 in amino acids: CASSSRTGYTDTQYF. CDR3 coding DNA: TGCGCCAGCAGCTCCAGGACAGGTTACACAGATACGCAGTATTTT. Looking up the rest from reference TRBV5-1 and TRBJ2-3 gives the full variable domain: KAGVTQTPRYLIKTRGQQVTLSCSPISGHRSVSWYQQTPGQGLQFLFEYFSETQRNKGNFPGRFSGRQFSNSRSEMNVSTLELGDSALYLCASSSRTGYTDTQYFGPGTRLTVL.

The chain recombines TRBV29-1 with TRBJ2-3; D is ambiguous. Germline assignment: CDR1 SQVTM and CDR2 ANQGSEA. The V gene lost 3 bases and the J gene lost 5 bases, with 9 bases spanning the gap. This CDR3 is 12 amino acids long. The DNA for the CDR3 is TGCAGCGTTGAGATTGTAGAAGATACGCAGTATTTT. It codes for CSVEIVEDTQYF.

This clone was counted once. The chain employs TRBV5-6 and TRBJ2-5; 12 nucleotides match TRBD2. Germline assignment: CDR1 SGHDT and CDR2 YYEEEE. The CDR3 consists of 14 residues. Trimming removed 6 bases from V and 4 bases from J; junction bases left unmatched: 4. CDR3 nucleotides: TGTGCCAGCACCAGGACTAGCGGGATAGAGACCCAGTACTTC. This codes for CASTRTSGIETQYF.

This chain uses TRBV7-3 with TRBJ2-6; D uncertain. Trimming took off 1 base at V and 0 bases at J, with 10 bases between the two ends. Germline V gene sequence: CDR1 SGHTA, CDR2 FQGTGA. The CDR3 extends over 17 amino acids. The CDR3 loop reads CASSLSPGSSGANVLTF. In DNA, the CDR3 is TGTGCCAGCAGCTTAAGTCCAGGAAGCTCTGGGGCCAACGTCCTGACTTTC.

V and J are TRBV20-1 and TRBJ2-7; no definite D call. Per germline, CDR1 DFQATT and CDR2 SNEGSKA (reference sequence). This CDR3 comprises 11 residues. Trimming removed 3 bases at V and 2 bases at J, with 5 bases between. The CDR3 here is CSARLPYEQYF. The CDR3 nucleotides read TGCAGTGCTAGGCTACCCTACGAGCAGTACTTC.

V usage is TRBV6-1 and J usage is TRBJ2-3; TRBD2 agrees at 10 bases. Germline V gene sequence: CDR1 MNHNS, CDR2 SASEGT. The CDR3 runs to 15 residues. V lost 8 bases to trimming and J lost 3 bases; unmatched junction nucleotides: 8. CDR3 coding DNA: TGTGCCAGCGTCAGGACTAGCGGATATACAGATACGCAGTATTTT. It translates to CASVRTSGYTDTQYF.

The V gene is TRBV7-9, the J gene TRBJ2-1; weak D call: TRBD2 (5 bases). V was shortened by 5 bases and J by 8 bases, with 19 bases between the two germline ends. CDR3 size: 15 residues. Germline V gene data show CDR1 as SEHNR and CDR2 as FQNEAQ (reference sequence). The CDR3 region has the DNA TGTGCCAGCAGCCCACGGGATGTAGACTATCATGAGCAGTTCTTC. This codes for CASSPRDVDYHEQFF.

The gene calls are TRBV6-6 and TRBJ1-4; D gene unclear. With 6 bases removed from V and 6 bases from J, the gap between germline ends came to 5 bases. This CDR3 contains 11 residues. Germline values: CDR1 MNHNY, CDR2 SVGAGI (reference sequence). CDR3 loop: CASRADEKLFF. CDR3 DNA sequence: TGTGCCAGCAGGGCGGATGAAAAACTGTTTTTT.

The chain carries TRBV2 and TRBJ2-5; TRBD2 agrees at 12 bases. This CDR3 comprises 17 residues. Trimming cost V 0 bases and J 4 bases; bases outside gene matches: 6. The germline V gene has CDR1 SNHLY and CDR2 FYNNEI. CDR3 residues: CASSEAGASGGGETQYF. The DNA for the CDR3 is TGTGCCAGCAGTGAAGCGGGGGCTAGCGGGGGGGGAGAGACCCAGTACTTC.